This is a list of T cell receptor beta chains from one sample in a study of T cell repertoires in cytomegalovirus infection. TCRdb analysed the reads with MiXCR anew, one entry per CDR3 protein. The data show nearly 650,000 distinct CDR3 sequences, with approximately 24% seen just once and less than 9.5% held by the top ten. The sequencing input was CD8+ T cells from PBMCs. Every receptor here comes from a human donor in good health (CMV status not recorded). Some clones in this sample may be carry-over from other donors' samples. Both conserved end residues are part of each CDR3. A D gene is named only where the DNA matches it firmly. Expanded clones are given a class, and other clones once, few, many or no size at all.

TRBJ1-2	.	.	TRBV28	CASSLFGGTRYGYTF	TGTGCCAGCAGTTTATTTGGGGGGACCCGCTATGGCTACACCTTC
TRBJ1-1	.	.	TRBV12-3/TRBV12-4	CTSSLSHSEAFF	TGTACCAGCAGTTTAAGTCATTCTGAAGCTTTCTTT
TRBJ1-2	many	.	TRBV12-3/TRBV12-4	CASWTGVYGYTF	TGTGCCAGTTGGACTGGGGTATATGGCTACACCTTC
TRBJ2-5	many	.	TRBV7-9	CASSPPGHPFETQYF	TGTGCCAGCAGCCCTCCGGGACACCCTTTTGAGACCCAGTACTTC
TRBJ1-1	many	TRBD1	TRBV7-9	CATQTGGNTEAFF	TGTGCCACCCAGACAGGGGGCAACACTGAAGCTTTCTTT
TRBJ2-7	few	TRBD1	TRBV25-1	CASSGTGSLTSGYEQYF	TGTGCCAGCAGTGGGACAGGGTCTCTCACTTCAGGCTACGAGCAGTACTTC
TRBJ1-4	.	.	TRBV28	CASSLKEVLRGHANEKLFF	TGTGCCAGCAGTCTTAAGGAAGTTCTGCGGGGGCATGCTAATGAAAAACTGTTTTTT
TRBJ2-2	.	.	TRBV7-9	CASSLPGFNTGELFF	TGTGCCAGCAGCCTCCCCGGTTTCAACACCGGGGAGCTGTTTTTT
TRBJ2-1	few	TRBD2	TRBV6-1	CASSISGGNNEQFF	TGTGCCAGCAGTATCAGCGGGGGAAACAATGAGCAGTTCTTC
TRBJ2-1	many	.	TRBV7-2	CASSLGGAFSYNEQFF	TGTGCCAGCAGCTTAGGAGGGGCGTTTTCCTACAATGAGCAGTTCTTC
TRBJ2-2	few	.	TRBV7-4	CASSLGDSRELFF	TGTGCCAGCAGCTTAGGGGATTCCAGGGAGCTGTTTTTT
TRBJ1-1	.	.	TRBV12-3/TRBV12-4	CASSFFIQGPPFLNTEAFF	TGTGCCAGCAGTTTTTTTATTCAGGGGCCCCCTTTCCTCAACACTGAAGCTTTCTTT
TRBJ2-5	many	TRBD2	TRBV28	CASSSIAGGDQETQYF	TGTGCCAGCAGTTCCATTGCGGGGGGGGATCAAGAGACCCAGTACTTC
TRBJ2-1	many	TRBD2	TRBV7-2	CASSLRPAGFNEQFF	TGTGCCAGCAGCTTACGACCAGCGGGGTTCAATGAGCAGTTCTTC
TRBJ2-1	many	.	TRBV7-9	CASSSDHTPYNEQFF	TGTGCCAGCAGCTCCGACCATACTCCCTACAATGAGCAGTTCTTC
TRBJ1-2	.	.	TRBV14	CASTKNLGYGYTF	TGTGCCAGCACGAAGAACCTCGGCTATGGCTACACCTTC
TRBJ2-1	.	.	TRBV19	CASSILLNSYNEQFF	TGTGCCAGTAGTATATTACTGAACTCCTACAATGAGCAGTTCTTC
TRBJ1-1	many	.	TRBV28	CASTPGENTEAFF	TGTGCCAGCACCCCGGGGGAGAACACTGAAGCTTTCTTT
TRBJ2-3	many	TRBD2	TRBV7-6	CASSLLSGGANTQYF	TGTGCCAGCAGCCTCCTTAGCGGGGGGGCAAATACGCAGTATTTT
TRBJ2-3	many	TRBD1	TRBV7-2	CASSSGTGSTDTQYF	TGTGCCAGCAGTTCCGGGACAGGGTCCACAGATACGCAGTATTTT
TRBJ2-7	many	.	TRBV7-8	CASSSSRILPEVRPYEQYF	TGTGCCAGCAGCTCCTCACGCATCCTTCCGGAGGTCAGACCTTACGAGCAGTACTTC
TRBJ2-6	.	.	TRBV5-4	CASSWPRGLRTQSEANVLTF	TGTGCCAGCAGCTGGCCCCGGGGCCTCCGCACCCAATCTGAGGCCAACGTCCTGACTTTC
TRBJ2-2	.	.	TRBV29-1	CSVDDSPNTGELFF	TGCAGCGTTGACGACAGCCCGAACACCGGGGAGCTGTTTTTT
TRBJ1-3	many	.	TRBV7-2	CASSPSGNSGNTIYF	TGTGCCAGCAGCCCCTCCGGGAATTCAGGAAACACCATATATTTT
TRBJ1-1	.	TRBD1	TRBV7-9	CASSTGDREAFF	TGTGCCAGCAGCACAGGCGACAGGGAGGCTTTCTTT
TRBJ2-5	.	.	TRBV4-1	CASSQDPGEETQYF	TGCGCCAGCAGCCAAGATCCGGGGGAAGAGACCCAGTACTTC
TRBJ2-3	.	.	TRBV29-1	CSVEDYSGRQDTQYF	TGCAGCGTTGAAGATTATTCCGGGCGGCAAGATACGCAGTATTTT
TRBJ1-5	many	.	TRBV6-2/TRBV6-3	CASSYPGVNQPQHF	TGTGCCAGCAGTTACCCAGGGGTTAATCAGCCCCAGCATTTT
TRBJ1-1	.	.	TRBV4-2	CASSQPTGNTEAFF	TGTGCCAGCAGCCAACCGACAGGGAACACTGAAGCTTTCTTT
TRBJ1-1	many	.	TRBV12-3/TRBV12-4	CALGDGGAEAFF	TGTGCCCTAGGGGATGGGGGGGCTGAAGCTTTCTTT
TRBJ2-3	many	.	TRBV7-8	CASSLVVAAAGTDTQYF	TGTGCCAGCAGCTTAGTTGTCGCGGCAGCCGGCACAGATACGCAGTATTTT
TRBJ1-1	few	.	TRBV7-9	CASGGGVEAFF	TGTGCCAGCGGAGGGGGGGTAGAAGCTTTCTTT
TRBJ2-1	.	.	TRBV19	CASSIDGYNEQFF	TGTGCCAGTAGTATCGACGGATACAATGAGCAGTTCTTC
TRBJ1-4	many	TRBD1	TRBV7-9	CASSSDRGEGTQANEKLFF	TGTGCCAGCAGCTCCGACAGGGGGGAAGGGACGCAAGCTAATGAAAAACTGTTTTTT
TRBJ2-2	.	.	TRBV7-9	CASSSPSVNTGELFF	TGTGCCAGCAGCTCCCCTAGCGTAAACACCGGGGAGCTGTTTTTT
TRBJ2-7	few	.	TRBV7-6	CASSPSVSYEQYF	TGTGCCAGCAGCCCCAGCGTTTCCTACGAGCAGTACTTC
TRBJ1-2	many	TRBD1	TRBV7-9	CASSPRTGEAYGYTF	TGTGCCAGCAGCCCAAGGACAGGGGAAGCCTATGGCTACACCTTC
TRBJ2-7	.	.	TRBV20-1	CSARPPRDPMIKGWRPDYEQYF	TGCAGTGCTCGCCCCCCCCGGGACCCCATGATAAAAGGTTGGCGCCCCGACTACGAGCAGTACTTC
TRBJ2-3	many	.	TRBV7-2	CASIPELGHTDTQYF	TGTGCCAGCATCCCCGAATTGGGACACACAGATACGCAGTATTTT
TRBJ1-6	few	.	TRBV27	CASSLQAHNSPLHF	TGTGCCAGCAGCCTACAGGCGCATAATTCACCCCTCCACTTT
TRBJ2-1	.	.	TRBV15	CATSSTAEPYNEQFF	TGTGCCACCAGTTCGACAGCCGAGCCTTACAATGAGCAGTTCTTC
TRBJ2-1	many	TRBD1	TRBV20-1	CSASVNGQGSYNEQFF	TGCAGTGCTAGTGTTAATGGACAGGGGTCCTACAATGAGCAGTTCTTC
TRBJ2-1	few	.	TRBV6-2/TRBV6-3	CATPPKRAIYNEQFF	TGTGCCACCCCCCCCAAGCGGGCTATCTACAATGAGCAGTTCTTC
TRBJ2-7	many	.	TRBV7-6	CASSSGRGRGEQYF	TGTGCCAGCAGCTCGGGTCGTGGCCGCGGCGAGCAGTACTTC
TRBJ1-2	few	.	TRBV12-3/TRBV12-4	CASSLEGFAGDGYTF	TGTGCCAGCAGTTTAGAGGGGTTTGCGGGGGATGGCTACACCTTC
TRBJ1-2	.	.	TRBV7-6	CASSLAVREARFGYTF	TGTGCCAGCAGCTTAGCGGTCCGGGAAGCCCGGTTCGGCTACACCTTC
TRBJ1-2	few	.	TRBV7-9	CASSPPRDPANYGYTF	TGTGCCAGCAGCCCACCCCGGGACCCAGCTAACTATGGCTACACCTTC